This T cell receptor (beta chain) appears in the sequencing data of a study of cytomegalovirus exposure and HLA in healthy donors. Overall study findings and caveats: A link between a missense DCLRE1C variant and TCR beta V- and J-gene trimming emerged from a later analysis. Across donors, sequencing depth was assumed by presence/absence analyses to be roughly uniform.

PCR was performed using 60 Vbeta and 13 Jbeta primers. Original methodology: In a later analysis, 80 million to 100 million unique TCR beta chains included roughly 11 million shared by two or more donors. Sequencing used immunoSEQ multiplex PCR; TCRdb keeps in-frame clones, though not all of them. V and J calls and clone size are given by that table; D and trimming were obtained from the DNA. The sample shows about 160,000 clones, about 80% of them seen only once. The CDR3 covers 13 residues. Germline assignment: CDR1 GTSNPN and CDR2 SVGIG (reference sequence). V gave up 4 bases and J gave up 2 bases; unmatched junction bases: 0. As regards this clone: Its antigen remains unknown.

The TCR was taken from a woman between 50 and 59 years old in good health and CMV-seronegative. The chain employs TRBV30 and TRBJ2-7; 12 bases are a match to TRBD2. Sequenced sample: PBMCs. CDR3 amino acids: CAWTSGRAYEQYF. CDR3 nucleotide sequence: TGTGCCTGGACTAGCGGGAGGGCCTACGAGCAGTACTTC.